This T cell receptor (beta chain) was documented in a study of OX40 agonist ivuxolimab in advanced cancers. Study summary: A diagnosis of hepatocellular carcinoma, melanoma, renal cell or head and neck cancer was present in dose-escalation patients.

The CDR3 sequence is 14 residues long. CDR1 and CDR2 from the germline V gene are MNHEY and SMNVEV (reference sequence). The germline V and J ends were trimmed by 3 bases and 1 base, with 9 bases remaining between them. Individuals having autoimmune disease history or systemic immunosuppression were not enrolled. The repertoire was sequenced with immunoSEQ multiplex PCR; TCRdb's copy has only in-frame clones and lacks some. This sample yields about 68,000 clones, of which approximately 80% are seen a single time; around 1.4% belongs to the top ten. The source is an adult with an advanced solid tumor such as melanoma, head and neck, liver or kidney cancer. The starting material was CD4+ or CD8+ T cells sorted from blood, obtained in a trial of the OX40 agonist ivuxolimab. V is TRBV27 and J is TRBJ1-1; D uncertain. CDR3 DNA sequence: TGTGCCAGCAGTTTCCGCGCAGGGAACACTGAAGCTTTCTTT. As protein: CASSFRAGNTEAFF.